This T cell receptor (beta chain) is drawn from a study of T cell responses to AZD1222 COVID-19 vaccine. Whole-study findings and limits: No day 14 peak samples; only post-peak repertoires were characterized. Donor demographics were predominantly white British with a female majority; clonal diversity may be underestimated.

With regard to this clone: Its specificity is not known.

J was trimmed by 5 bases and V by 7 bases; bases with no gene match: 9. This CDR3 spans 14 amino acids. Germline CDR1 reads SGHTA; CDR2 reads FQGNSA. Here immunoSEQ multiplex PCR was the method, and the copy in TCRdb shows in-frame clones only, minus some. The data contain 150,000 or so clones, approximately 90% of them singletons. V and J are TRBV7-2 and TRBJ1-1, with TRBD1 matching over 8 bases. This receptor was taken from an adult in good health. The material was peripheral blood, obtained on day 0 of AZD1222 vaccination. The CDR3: CASIPGQGRTEAFF. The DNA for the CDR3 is TGTGCCAGCATCCCAGGACAGGGAAGGACTGAAGCTTTCTTT.